The subject of this entry is one T cell receptor beta chain. Its antigen remains unidentified. Looked up from germline, CDR1 is MGHRA and CDR2 is YSYEKL. J lost 1 base, V lost 1 base, and 10 bases had no gene match. This CDR3 is built from 17 residues. The data derive from a study of cytomegalovirus exposure and HLA in healthy donors. Study results and caveats: Being productive about 87% or about 30% of the time was typical of most TCR beta V segments in an earlier analysis. Accounts indicate the classifier identified cytomegalovirus status with strong specificity and sensitivity. Despite most TCR sequences being rare, some public TCRs occurred in many donors.

Primers included in the PCR were 60 Vbeta and 13 Jbeta primers. Assay used: immunoSEQ multiplex PCR; TCRdb lists only in-frame clones, some missing. The sample carries more than 90,000 clones, roughly 83% recorded once. It was healthy bone marrow donors who served as donors. Sequencing was performed on PBMCs. The rearrangement links TRBV4-1 to TRBJ2-7; 7 nucleotides match TRBD1. The source is a woman between 18 and 30 years old in good health and CMV-seropositive. CDR3 in amino acids: CASSQVSLGQASYEQYF. CDR3 nucleotide sequence: TGCGCCAGCAGCCAAGTCTCCCTCGGACAGGCGTCCTACGAGCAGTACTTC.